This TCR beta chain derives from a study of blood T cells in healthy people across ages. Study in general: Every two T cells gave about one barcoded beta molecule via template switching.

The CDR3 sequence is 16 residues long. Germline assignment: CDR1 KGHSH and CDR2 LQKENI. Trimming pared 4 bases from V and 0 bases from J, leaving 12 bases between. The use of a sample-barcoded 5' primer and a J-beta primer mix characterized a second PCR of 7 to 11 cycles. Tags on each cDNA molecule came from a template-switch adaptor with 12 random nucleotides. In TCRdb, the 5' RACE reads were re-called with MiXCR into one record per CDR3 protein. The sample includes some 760,000 distinct CDR3 sequences, just under 25% seen only once; the top ten take just under 9.5%. This clonotype has only a few counts. Isolation recovered at least 6.5 million PBMCs from every sample. These same records also appear under a second study, on T cells of mothers and their children.

Sequences were obtained from blood. The gene calls are TRBV18 and TRBJ1-4, with a weak D call TRBD1 (6 bases). The TCR sequence derives from a boy between 10 and 17 years old in good health. CDR3 region: CASSRGPGATNEKLFF. The CDR3 nucleotides are TGTGCCAGCTCACGGGGCCCAGGGGCAACTAATGAAAAACTGTTTTTT.